The sequence of this T cell receptor (beta chain) was determined in a study of blood T cell repertoires in COVID-19. Study at large: Whether acute or convalescent, the COVID-19 samples came from the United States, Italy and Spain. The analysed material was cDNA or gDNA that came from T cells, B-cell-depleted T cells, or PBMCs.

Original handling: It was from reference gene primer amplification that nucleated cell counts were estimated. The repertoire was sequenced with immunoSEQ multiplex PCR; TCRdb's copy has only in-frame clones and lacks some. V and J calls and clone size are as listed in that table; D and trimming were resolved from the DNA. The data hold 65,000 to 95,000 clones, with 70% to 90% observed a single time. CDR3 size: 15 residues. Germline CDR1 and CDR2: SNHLY and FYNNEI. Trimming stripped 5 bases from V and 4 bases from J, with 15 bases between. V is TRBV2 and J is TRBJ1-5, with D maybe TRBD1 (6 bases). This clonotype was obtained from a man aged 65-85 years with active or convalescent COVID-19. Material: peripheral blood. The CDR3 sequence is CASSPSGGDNQPQHF. The CDR3 bases are TGTGCCAGCAGTCCGAGCGGGGGCGATAATCAGCCCCAGCATTTT. Using reference TRBV2 and TRBJ1-5 for the parts outside the CDR3, the full variable domain is EPEVTQTPSHQVTQMGQEVILRCVPISNHLYFYWYRQILGQKVEFLVSFYNNEISEKSEIFDDQFSVERPDGSNFTLKIRSTKLEDSAMYFCASSPSGGDNQPQHFGDGTRLSIL.